This T cell receptor beta chain is drawn from a study of control samples from healthy donors and cancer patients. The method was immunoSEQ multiplex PCR; TCRdb's version includes in-frame clones alone and lacks a portion of them. Among approximately 100,000 clones listed, 90% were seen once. CDR3 length: 17 amino acids. V shed 0 bases, J shed 4 bases, and the junction held 8 bases outside the gene matches. Germline CDR1 is LGHNA and CDR2 is YNFKEQ. Sequencing was carried out using blood. This receptor was identified in a human donor in good health. The donor label of this sample is uncertain. The V and J genes are TRBV4-2 and TRBJ1-5; TRBD1 agrees at 8 bases. The CDR3 protein is CASSQDLGTGANQPQHF. For the CDR3, the DNA is TGTGCCAGCAGCCAAGACCTCGGGACAGGTGCTAATCAGCCCCAGCATTTT.